This TCR beta chain was captured in a study of T cell responses to AZD1222 COVID-19 vaccine. Clones were sequenced by immunoSEQ multiplex PCR, and TCRdb holds only the in-frame ones, with some missing. The sample carries roughly 170,000 clones, around 87% recorded once. A note on this clone: Its target is unknown.

The V gene's germline CDR1 is KGHSH and CDR2 LQKENI. The V gene end was trimmed by 6 bases and the J gene end by 6 bases; junction bases not matched to a gene: 6. CDR3 size: 13 residues. General study findings and limits: Mostly white British, mostly female donors; authors suggested clonal diversity may be underestimated.

The input for sequencing was peripheral blood, taken on day 0 of AZD1222 vaccination. The chain recombines TRBV18 with TRBJ2-7, with 9 bases that match TRBD1. The clonotype comes from an adult in good health. CDR3: CASSPTGGFEQYF. The CDR3, as DNA: TGTGCCAGCTCTCCGACAGGGGGTTTCGAGCAGTACTTC. Variable domain in full (rest from reference TRBV18 and TRBJ2-7): NAGVMQNPRHLVRRRGQEARLRCSPMKGHSHVYWYRQLPEEGLKFMVYLQKENIIDESGMPKERFSAEFPKEGPSILRIQQVVRGDSAAYFCASSPTGGFEQYFGPGTRLTVT.